Listed below are T cell receptor beta chains from one sample, sequenced in a study of T cell repertoires in cytomegalovirus infection. In TCRdb, the reads were re-called with MiXCR into one record per CDR3 protein. The sample carries roughly 990,000 distinct CDR3 sequences, approximately 33% recorded once. These receptors have no identified antigens. The starting material was cultured CD8+ T cells from PBMCs, obtained from culture after CMV antigen stimulation. The receptors stem from a human donor in good health (CMV status not recorded). Some clones in this sample may be carry-over from other donors' samples. Each CDR3 is given with its conserved first and last residue. A D gene is named only where the DNA matches it firmly. The size field is filled for only some rows; it gives once, few, many or a size class.

j_call v_call d_call clone_size cdr3_nt cdr3_aa
TRBJ2-1 TRBV7-3 . few TGTGCCAGCAGCTTAAACCCCCCAGGGGCCGGTGAGCAGTTCTTC CASSLNPPGAGEQFF
TRBJ2-1 TRBV12-3/TRBV12-4 . many TGTGCCAGCAGCCGAAACCCAACAGGGAATGAGCAGTTCTTC CASSRNPTGNEQFF
TRBJ1-1 TRBV27 . few TGTGCCAGCAGCGGGCTTTTGACGAACACTGAAGCTTTCTTT CASSGLLTNTEAFF
TRBJ2-2 TRBV7-6 TRBD1 . TGTGCCAGCAGCGGAAACAGGGGGAACACCGGGGAGCTGTTTTTT CASSGNRGNTGELFF
TRBJ1-1 TRBV7-6 . few TGTGCCAGCAGCCCCGCCCGGGGCTTGAACACTGAAGCTTTCTTT CASSPARGLNTEAFF
TRBJ2-1 TRBV2 . many TGTGCTAGCAGTCGGGGCCTATACAATGAGCAGTTCTTC CASSRGLYNEQFF
TRBJ1-1 TRBV27 . . TGTGCCAGCAGTTTTTCGGCAGGGGAGAAAGTCACTGAAGCTTTCTTT CASSFSAGEKVTEAFF
TRBJ2-1 TRBV11-3 . . TGTGCCAGCAGCTTCCCCCCTATCCAGGCCTACCATGAGCAGTTCTTC CASSFPPIQAYHEQFF
TRBJ1-2 TRBV19 TRBD1 . TGTGCCAGTAGCCCAGGGGGCGACTATGGCTACACCTTC CASSPGGDYGYTF
TRBJ2-1 TRBV7-8 . . TGTGCCAGCAGCTTAGAAGAAATTGATTCGGGACTCGTTCTTAAAGAGCAGTTCTTC CASSLEEIDSGLVLKEQFF
TRBJ2-5 TRBV11-2 TRBD2 few TGTGCCACCAGGGCACGGACTAGTGAGACCCAGTACTTC CATRARTSETQYF
TRBJ1-6 TRBV6-6 . many TGTGCCAGCAGTTCCCAGGAGTTTTCTAATTCACCCCTCCACTTT CASSSQEFSNSPLHF
TRBJ1-5 TRBV20-1 . . TGCAGTGCTAGAGATCACGTTCAGCCCCAGCATTTT CSARDHVQPQHF
TRBJ2-2 TRBV4-1 . . TGCGCCAGCAGCCAAGCTACGGGAGCCGGGGAGCTGTTTTTT CASSQATGAGELFF
TRBJ1-5 TRBV7-9 . many TGTGCCAGCAGCCCCGGTTGGCCCTACGATCAGCCCCAGCATTTT CASSPGWPYDQPQHF
TRBJ2-3 TRBV7-9 . few TGTGCCAGCAGCCCCCCCGGCGGGGCCTATTCAGATACGCAGTATTTT CASSPPGGAYSDTQYF
TRBJ1-1 TRBV27 . . TGTGCCAGCAGTTTTAGGCCCATGAACACTGAAGCTTTCTTT CASSFRPMNTEAFF
TRBJ2-7 TRBV29-1 . . TGCAGCGTTGAAGATCTTCGCCAGCGCCCCTACGAGCAGTACTTC CSVEDLRQRPYEQYF
TRBJ2-1 TRBV27 TRBD1 . TGTGCCAGCAGTTTAGGGGGGGGACAGGGTCTCTCCTACAATGAGCAGTTCTTC CASSLGGGQGLSYNEQFF
TRBJ2-3 TRBV10-3 TRBD1 . TGTGCCATCAGACGACCGGGACAGCGCACAGATACGCAGTATTTT CAIRRPGQRTDTQYF
TRBJ1-3 TRBV25-1 . few TGTGCCAGCAGTGGTTTTGAGGGGCCAAACTCTGGAAACACCATATATTTT CASSGFEGPNSGNTIYF
TRBJ2-1 TRBV19 . . TGTGCCAGTAGCCTGATGGACCGGTACTACAATGAGCAGTTCTTC CASSLMDRYYNEQFF
TRBJ1-2 TRBV9 TRBD1 . TGTGCCAGCAGCGCCCAGGGGGGGGGCGTCTATGGCTACACCTTC CASSAQGGGVYGYTF
TRBJ2-3 TRBV6-1 TRBD2 once TGTGCCAGCAGTGAAACGACGGGGGGACCAGATACGCAGTATTTT CASSETTGGPDTQYF
TRBJ2-3 TRBV29-1 TRBD1 . TGCAGCGTGACAGGGGGACAGGGTATATCAGATACGCAGTATTTT CSVTGGQGISDTQYF
TRBJ2-3 TRBV18 TRBD1 . TGTGCCAGCTCACCGAGGGAGAAGGGGGCGTCCTATGGAGATACGCAGTATTTT CASSPREKGASYGDTQYF
TRBJ2-2 TRBV7-9 . many TGTGCCAGCAGCTTAACAAGACACACGAACACCGGGGAGCTGTTTTTT CASSLTRHTNTGELFF
TRBJ1-5 TRBV28 . . TGTGTCAGCAGCCCCCAGGGTTGGAATCAGCCCCAGCATTTT CVSSPQGWNQPQHF
TRBJ1-1 TRBV19 . . TGTGCCAGTAGTATGGTACCGAACATGAACACTGAAGCTTTCTTT CASSMVPNMNTEAFF
TRBJ2-7 TRBV5-1 . few TGCGCCAGCACCTATGAATTAAAATCCTACGAGCAGTACTTC CASTYELKSYEQYF
TRBJ2-5 TRBV29-1 . . TGCAGCGTTGTGACGTTAACTGAAGAGACCCAGTACTTC CSVVTLTEETQYF
TRBJ1-1 TRBV25-1 TRBD1 . TGTGCCAGCAGTGAATTGGAGGGGGCGACGATTACTGAAGCTTTCTTT CASSELEGATITEAFF
TRBJ1-2 TRBV12-3/TRBV12-4 . many TGTGCCAGCAGTCTGACGGAGATTGCCGGCTATGGCTACACCTTC CASSLTEIAGYGYTF
TRBJ2-3 TRBV7-2 . many TGTGCCAGCAGCTGGGACGGTGTTAGCACAGATACGCAGTATTTT CASSWDGVSTDTQYF
TRBJ2-7 TRBV7-4 TRBD1 few TGTGCCAGCAGCTGGACAGGGGATCCCTACGAGCAGTACTTC CASSWTGDPYEQYF
TRBJ2-7 TRBV7-9 . . TGTGCCAGCAGCGTGGAGGGGGGACCCAGGTTCCGCGAGCAGTACTTC CASSVEGGPRFREQYF
TRBJ2-3 TRBV11-2 . . TGTGCCAGCAGCTTTGGGCGGGGACCCACAGATACGCAGTATTTT CASSFGRGPTDTQYF
TRBJ2-2 TRBV5-6 TRBD1 . TGTGCCAGCAGCTCGACAGGGGAGGACACCGGGGAGCTGTTTTTT CASSSTGEDTGELFF
TRBJ2-5 TRBV7-9 TRBD2 . TGTGCCAGCAGCTTAGCCCCTAGCGGGGACTCCGAGACCCAGTACTTC CASSLAPSGDSETQYF
TRBJ2-3 TRBV7-2 . many TGTGCCAGCAGCTCCCCCCTGGGGTACACGCAGTATTTT CASSSPLGYTQYF
TRBJ1-1 TRBV5-1 . once TGCGCCAGCAGCTTTACCGCATCGAATGTGAACACTGAAGCTTTCTTT CASSFTASNVNTEAFF
TRBJ2-7 TRBV27 TRBD1 few TGTGCCAGCAGTTTAATAGGGACAGGGGGCGCGAGACCCTACGAGCAGTACTTC CASSLIGTGGARPYEQYF
TRBJ1-1 TRBV12-5 . . TGTGCTAGTGGTTTGGTACCGGTTGAAGCTTTCTTT CASGLVPVEAFF
TRBJ1-3 TRBV9 . . TGTGCCAGCAGCGTACCAAACAGGGAACCCGGAAACACCATATATTTT CASSVPNREPGNTIYF
TRBJ1-2 TRBV7-9 . many TGTGCCAGCAGCTTAGGACAGATTTATGGCTACACCTTC CASSLGQIYGYTF
TRBJ2-5 TRBV27 TRBD1 . TGTGCCAGCAGTCCCGGGACAGTGTCCCAAGAGACCCAGTACTTC CASSPGTVSQETQYF
TRBJ2-3 TRBV10-3 TRBD1 . TGTGCCATCAGTGACTCTCCGGACAGGGCAGATACGCAGTATTTT CAISDSPDRADTQYF
TRBJ1-1 TRBV24-1 . . TGTGCCACCAGTGCAGGGTCAGTGAAGGCTGAAGCTTTCTTT CATSAGSVKAEAFF
TRBJ2-1 TRBV4-1 . few TGTGCCAGCAGTCAGGGTGAGCAGTTCTTC CASSQGEQFF
TRBJ1-2 TRBV28 TRBD1 . TGTGCCAGCAGTTTAAGGGGGACAGGGTGGAAGTATGGCTACACCTTC CASSLRGTGWKYGYTF